This section outlines one T cell receptor (beta chain) sequence together with its context. Antigen unknown. CD4+ T cells specific for antigen were expanded with viral peptide pools by the ViraFEST assay before sequencing. Subsequent to a culture period of about ten days, CD4+ T cells were isolated. The person had a PCR-confirmed SARS-CoV-2 infection during March to December 2020. Of the BNT162b2 and mRNA-1273 vaccines, participants received two doses of one or the other. A density of about 2.2 million PBMC per well was used; these cells were cultured with about 10 IU/ml IL-2 and 10 ug/ml peptides. Half-medium replacement with IL-2 medium occurred on days 3 and 7. The sample originates from a study of vaccination effects on CD4 cells after COVID-19. For the study at large: Samples were taken post-vaccine, and their median timing was 72 days after the second dose. Findings and caveats of the study: Marked clonal contraction of both clone types appeared late after vaccination.

Here immunoSEQ multiplex PCR was the method, and the copy in TCRdb shows in-frame clones only, minus some. This table has 15,000 or so clones, roughly four fifths appearing once. The CDR3 is 17 residues long. V lost 5 bases to trimming and J lost 5 bases; unmatched junction nucleotides: 10. Germline V gene lookup returns CDR1 SGHTA and CDR2 FQGNSA. The receptor's source is a human donor who had a prior SARS-CoV-2 infection. J is TRBJ2-1 and V is TRBV7-2; 12 nucleotides line up with TRBD2. This specimen was CD4+ T cells from PBMCs cultured with HCoV-NL63 spike peptides, taken after COVID-19 vaccination. The CDR3 sequence: CASSGVTSGRPNNEQFF. DNA for the CDR3: TGTGCCAGCAGCGGGGTAACTAGCGGGAGGCCAAACAATGAGCAGTTCTTC.